These 13 T cell receptor beta chains originate from one sample sequenced in a study of radiotherapy plus CTLA-4 blockade in lung cancer. Assay used: immunoSEQ multiplex PCR; TCRdb lists only in-frame clones, some missing. The sample lists roughly 90,000 clones, around 78% occurring once. Source: peripheral blood, taken from a patient treated with radiotherapy plus ipilimumab. The receptors shown here come from a human donor with non-small cell lung cancer who had a partial response to radiotherapy plus ipilimumab. Some clones in this sample may be carry-over from other donors' samples.

V usage is TRBV28 and J usage is TRBJ1-1, with TRBD1 identical over 12 bases. Germline trimming cut 6 bases from V and 6 bases from J; bases unmatched to any gene: 20. This CDR3 spans 19 amino acids. Germline assignment: CDR1 MDHEN and CDR2 SYDVKM. This CDR3 is CASRSTSGTGGPSLPEAFF. For the CDR3, the DNA is TGTGCCAGCAGGTCTACTTCCGGGACAGGGGGCCCTTCCCTTCCTGAAGCTTTCTTT.

The chain employs TRBV6-1 and TRBJ1-6; TRBD1 is a possible D gene (5 bases). The germline V gene encodes CDR1 MNHNS and CDR2 SASEGT. Trimming removed 8 bases at V and 15 bases at J, with 11 bases between. The CDR3 consists of 10 residues. The CDR3 here is CASAMGGLHF. In DNA form, the CDR3 reads TGTGCCAGCGCCATGGGGGGCCTCCACTTT.

The CDR3 DNA reads TGTGCCAGCAGTATGAGACAGGTCCGAACTAATGAAAAACTGTTTTTT. It specifies CASSMRQVRTNEKLFF. The chain recombines TRBV2 with TRBJ1-4, with D perhaps TRBD1 (6 bases). V was clipped by 5 bases and J by 1 base, with 14 bases between them. Germline V gene sequence: CDR1 SNHLY, CDR2 FYNNEI. The CDR3 loop spans 16 amino acids.

There are many counts of this clone. This rearrangement joins TRBV18 to TRBJ1-3; 12 nucleotides match TRBD1. The germline V gene encodes CDR1 KGHSH and CDR2 LQKENI. The CDR3 is 16 residues long. V shed 0 bases, J shed 5 bases, and the junction held 2 bases outside the gene matches. In DNA form, the CDR3 reads TGTGCCAGCTCACCACCTGGGACAGGGGGCAGAAACACCATATATTTT. Encoded protein: CASSPPGTGGRNTIYF.

This rearrangement joins TRBV7-8 to TRBJ1-1; D is unclear. From germline, CDR1 is SGHVS and CDR2 FQNEAQ. The CDR3 consists of 13 residues. V shed 1 base and J shed 4 bases, with 7 bases lying between them. The CDR3 region has the DNA TGTGCCAGCAGCTTAGGGGGAGGCACTGAAGCTTTCTTT. The encoded protein is CASSLGGGTEAFF.

This clone was observed a few times. This chain joins TRBV4-2 and TRBJ2-2; D might be TRBD2 (5 bases). Germline V gene sequence: CDR1 LGHNA, CDR2 YNFKEQ. CDR3 length equals 20 residues. Trimming cost V 0 bases and J 1 base, with 21 bases left between them. CDR3 protein: CASSQDFDYQSTMNTGELFF. The CDR3 DNA reads as TGTGCCAGCAGCCAAGATTTTGACTACCAAAGTACCATGAACACCGGGGAGCTGTTTTTT.

This clone has just a few counts. The CDR3 region is CASSEWTATEAFF. CDR3 bases: TGTGCCAGCAGTGAATGGACAGCTACCGAAGCTTTCTTT. The chain joins TRBV6-1 to TRBJ1-1, with D possibly matching TRBD1 (6 bases). Trimming removed 2 bases from V and 8 bases from J, with 12 bases in between. This CDR3 has 13 amino acids. Per the germline V gene, CDR1 is MNHNS and CDR2 is SASEGT.

V gene TRBV30 combines with J gene TRBJ2-7, with 9 bases lining up with TRBD2. Unmatched junction bases numbered 19, after V lost 0 bases and J lost 1 base. Germline CDR1 is GTSNPN and CDR2 is SVGIG (reference sequence). The CDR3 is 20 residues long. DNA for the CDR3: TGTGCCTGGAGTGTTTCAAGGGGGACACGCGGGAGGGGTGAGTCCTACGAGCAGTACTTC. This gives the protein CAWSVSRGTRGRGESYEQYF.

This chain uses TRBV4-2 with TRBJ2-3; 7 bases line up with TRBD1. In germline, CDR1 is LGHNA, CDR2 YNFKEQ. The ends lost 3 bases at V and 4 bases at J; junction bases unmatched: 7. The CDR3 runs to 15 residues. The CDR3 bases are TGTGCCAGCAGCCAGTCCCTGACAGGGTCAGATACGCAGTATTTT. Translated, it gives CASSQSLTGSDTQYF.

The V gene is TRBV5-5, the J gene TRBJ2-5; tentative D call: TRBD2 (6 bases). CDR1 is SGHKS and CDR2 is YYEKEE in the germline V gene (reference sequence). Trimming took 4 bases from V and 5 from J, leaving 9 bases between them. The CDR3 runs 12 residues. DNA of the CDR3: TGTGCCAGCAGCCTTAGCGGCGAGACCCAGTACTTC. This sequence encodes CASSLSGETQYF.

This rearrangement joins TRBV5-1 to TRBJ1-2, with D hard to call. The CDR3 has 14 residues. CDR1 is SGHRS, CDR2 YFSETQ, per germline. Between the trimmed V and J ends, which lost 4 bases and 5 bases, there was a span of 15 bases. The CDR3 DNA reads TGCGCCAGCAGCGGTCTAGACGGCCCGTATGGCTACACCTTC. Protein sequence: CASSGLDGPYGYTF.

The J gene is TRBJ2-7, the V gene TRBV2; D is perhaps TRBD2 (6 bases). This CDR3 spans 14 amino acids. Trimming removed 3 bases from V and 6 bases from J, with 15 bases in between. Germline lookup yields CDR1 SNHLY and CDR2 FYNNEI. The CDR3 nucleotides read TGTGCCAGCAGTGAGGTGGCGGGGTCCGGCGAGCAGTACTTC. It translates to CASSEVAGSGEQYF.

This clone was seen once. The V gene is TRBV4-3, the J gene TRBJ1-1; possibly TRBD1 for D (5 bases). Per germline, CDR1 LGHNA and CDR2 YSLEER. This CDR3 region has 14 residues. Trimming left V 0 bases short and J 1 base short, with 6 bases between. CDR3 in DNA: TGCGCCAGCAGCCAAGAGGGGGGGAACACTGAAGCTTTCTTT. Translating gives CASSQEGGNTEAFF.